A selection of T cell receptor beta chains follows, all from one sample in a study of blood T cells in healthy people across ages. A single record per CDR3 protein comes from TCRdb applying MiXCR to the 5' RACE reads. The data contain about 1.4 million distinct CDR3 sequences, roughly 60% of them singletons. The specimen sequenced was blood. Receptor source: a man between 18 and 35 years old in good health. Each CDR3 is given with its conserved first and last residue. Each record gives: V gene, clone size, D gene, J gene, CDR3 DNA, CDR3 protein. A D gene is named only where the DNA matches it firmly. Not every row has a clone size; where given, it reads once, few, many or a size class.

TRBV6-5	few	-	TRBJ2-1	TGTGCCAGCCACCGTAGCCGCTCCTACAATGAGCAGTTCTTC	CASHRSRSYNEQFF
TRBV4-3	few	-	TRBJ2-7	TGCGCCAGCAGCCAAGATATGGTAGCCCCATACGAGCAGTACTTC	CASSQDMVAPYEQYF
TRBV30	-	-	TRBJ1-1	TGTGCCTGGAGCAGAGTGGACAATGAAGCTTTCTTT	CAWSRVDNEAFF
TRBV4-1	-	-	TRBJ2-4	TGCGCCAGCAGCCAAGACCCCATCGTCGGGCTAGATGACTACTTAAACATTCAGTACTTC	CASSQDPIVGLDDYLNIQYF
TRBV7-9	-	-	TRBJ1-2	TGTGCCAGCAGCTTAAATCACTTCTATGGCTACACCTTC	CASSLNHFYGYTF
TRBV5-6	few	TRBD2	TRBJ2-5	TGTGCCAGCAGCTGGATTAGCGGGGTGGAGACCCAGTACTTC	CASSWISGVETQYF
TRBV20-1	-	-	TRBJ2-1	TGCAGCGCTACAGGGTACAATGAGCAGTTCTTC	CSATGYNEQFF
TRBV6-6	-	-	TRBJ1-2	TGTGCCACCCTGGGGGGGAGACAAGACTATGGCTACACCTTC	CATLGGRQDYGYTF
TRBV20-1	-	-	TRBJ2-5	TGCAGCGTCCCAAAACTAGGGATCCAAGAGACCCAGTACTTC	CSVPKLGIQETQYF
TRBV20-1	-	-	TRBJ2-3	TGCAGTGCTAGAGGGGAAATAGTGGTTGATACGCAGTATTTT	CSARGEIVVDTQYF
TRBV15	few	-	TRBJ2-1	TGTGCCACCAGCAGTGACGTGCTGGGTGAGCAGTTCTTC	CATSSDVLGEQFF
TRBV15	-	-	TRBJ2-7	TGTGCCACCAGCAGAGCCTTGAGGGCCTACGAGCAGTACTTC	CATSRALRAYEQYF